This T cell receptor beta chain was recorded in a study of shared clonotypes between healthy human individuals. Only in-frame clones appear in the TCRdb table, and some are missing; sequencing was by immunoSEQ multiplex PCR. Here the sample spans more than 90,000 clones, around 67% being singletons. This CDR3 has 14 amino acids. Germline V gene data show CDR1 as MNHEY and CDR2 as SMNVEV (reference sequence). With 3 bases clipped from V and 8 bases from J, the junction kept 4 bases outside the gene matches. The specimen was memory CD8+ T cells sorted from blood. Stated subset: CD45RO+ cells pooled with CCR7-negative TemRA cells. This sequence originates from a man between 25 and 39 years old in good health. This rearrangement joins TRBV27 to TRBJ2-1; 10 bases match TRBD2. CDR3 protein: CASSLGLAFDEQFF. CDR3 DNA sequence: TGTGCCAGCAGTTTGGGACTAGCGTTCGATGAGCAGTTCTTC.